The TCR beta chain described here comes from a study of blood T cell repertoires in COVID-19. Study at large: COVID-19 samples from acute and convalescent phases originated in the United States, Italy and Spain. Sources were T cells, B-cell-depleted T cells, or PBMCs; the material itself was cDNA or gDNA.

Seattle enrolled patients during active infection and tracked them longitudinally. Per the authors' pipeline: Estimated nucleated cell counts came from reference gene primer amplification. TCRdb's table, derived via immunoSEQ multiplex PCR, lists solely in-frame clones and lacks some. The V and J calls and clone size are taken from that table; D and trimming were inferred from the DNA. The table has hundreds of thousands of clones, approximately 86% seen once. This clone was recorded a few times. The receptor comes from a woman in her seventies with COVID-19, enrolled during active disease. Material: peripheral blood.

CDR3 protein: CASSLTGILNEQYF. The DNA of the CDR3 is TGTGCCAGCAGTCTAACAGGGATTTTAAACGAGCAGTACTTC. This chain joins TRBV6-6 and TRBJ2-7; the D gene is possibly TRBD1 (6 bases). The length of the CDR3 is 14 residues. Trimming removed 5 bases at V and 5 bases at J, with 16 bases between. Looked up from germline, CDR1 is MNHNY and CDR2 is SVGAGI (reference sequence).